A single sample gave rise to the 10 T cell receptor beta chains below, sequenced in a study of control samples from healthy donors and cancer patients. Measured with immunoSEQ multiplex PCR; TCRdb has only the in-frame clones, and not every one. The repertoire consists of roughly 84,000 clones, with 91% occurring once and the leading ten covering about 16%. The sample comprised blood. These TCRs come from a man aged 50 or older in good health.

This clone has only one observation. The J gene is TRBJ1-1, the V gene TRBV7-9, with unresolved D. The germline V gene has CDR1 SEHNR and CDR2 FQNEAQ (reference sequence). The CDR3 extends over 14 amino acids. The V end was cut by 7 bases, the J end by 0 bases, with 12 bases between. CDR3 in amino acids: CASNRDQLNTEAFF. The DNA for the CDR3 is TGTGCCAGCAACCGGGATCAGTTGAACACTGAAGCTTTCTTT.

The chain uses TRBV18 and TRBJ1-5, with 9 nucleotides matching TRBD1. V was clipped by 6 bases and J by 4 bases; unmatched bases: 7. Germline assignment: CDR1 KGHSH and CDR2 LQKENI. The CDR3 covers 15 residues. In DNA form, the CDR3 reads TGTGCCAGCTCCCAACAGGGGGCTTGGAATCAGCCCCAGCATTTT. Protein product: CASSQQGAWNQPQHF.

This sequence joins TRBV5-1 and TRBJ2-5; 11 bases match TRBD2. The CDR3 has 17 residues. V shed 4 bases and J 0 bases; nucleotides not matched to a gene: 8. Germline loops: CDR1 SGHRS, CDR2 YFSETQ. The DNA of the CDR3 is TGCGCCAGCAGCCCCCGGACTAGCGGGCTGTACCAAGAGACCCAGTACTTC. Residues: CASSPRTSGLYQETQYF. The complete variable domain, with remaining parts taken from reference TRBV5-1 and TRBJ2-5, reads KAGVTQTPRYLIKTRGQQVTLSCSPISGHRSVSWYQQTPGQGLQFLFEYFSETQRNKGNFPGRFSGRQFSNSRSEMNVSTLELGDSALYLCASSPRTSGLYQETQYFGPGTRLLVL.

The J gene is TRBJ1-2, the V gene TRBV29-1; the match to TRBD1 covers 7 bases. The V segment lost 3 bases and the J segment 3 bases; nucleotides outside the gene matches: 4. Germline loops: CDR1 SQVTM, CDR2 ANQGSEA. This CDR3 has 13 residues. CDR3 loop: CSVDDREDYGYTF. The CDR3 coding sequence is TGCAGCGTTGATGACAGGGAGGACTATGGCTACACCTTC.

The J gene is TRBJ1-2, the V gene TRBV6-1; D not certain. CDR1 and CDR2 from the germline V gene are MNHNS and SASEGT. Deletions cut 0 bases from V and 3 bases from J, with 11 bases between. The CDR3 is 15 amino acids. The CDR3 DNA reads TGTGCCAGCAGTGAAGCGAGTCGAACAGACTATGGCTACACCTTC. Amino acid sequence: CASSEASRTDYGYTF.

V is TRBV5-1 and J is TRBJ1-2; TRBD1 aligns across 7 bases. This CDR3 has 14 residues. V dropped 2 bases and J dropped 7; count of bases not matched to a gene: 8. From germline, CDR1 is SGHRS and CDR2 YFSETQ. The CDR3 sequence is CASSLDPGGGGYTF. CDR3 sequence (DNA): TGCGCCAGCAGCTTAGACCCAGGGGGAGGTGGCTACACCTTC.

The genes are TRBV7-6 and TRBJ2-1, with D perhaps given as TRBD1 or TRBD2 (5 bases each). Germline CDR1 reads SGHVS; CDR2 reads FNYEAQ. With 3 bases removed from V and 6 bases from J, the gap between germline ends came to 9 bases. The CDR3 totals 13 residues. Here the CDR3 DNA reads TGTGCCAGCAGCTTGGGGGAGTTCAATGAGCAGTTCTTC. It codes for CASSLGEFNEQFF.

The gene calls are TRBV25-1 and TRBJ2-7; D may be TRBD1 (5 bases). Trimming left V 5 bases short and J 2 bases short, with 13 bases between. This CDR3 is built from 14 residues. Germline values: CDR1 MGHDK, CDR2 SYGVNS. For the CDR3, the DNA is TGTGCCAGCAGTCAAATGACAGTGCCCTACGAGCAGTACTTC. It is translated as CASSQMTVPYEQYF.

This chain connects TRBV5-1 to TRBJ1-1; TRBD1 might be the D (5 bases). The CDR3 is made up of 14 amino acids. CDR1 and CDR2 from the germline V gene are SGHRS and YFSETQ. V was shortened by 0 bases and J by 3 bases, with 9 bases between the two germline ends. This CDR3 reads CASSLVGGDTEAFF. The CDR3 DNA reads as TGCGCCAGCAGCTTGGTAGGAGGGGACACTGAAGCTTTCTTT.

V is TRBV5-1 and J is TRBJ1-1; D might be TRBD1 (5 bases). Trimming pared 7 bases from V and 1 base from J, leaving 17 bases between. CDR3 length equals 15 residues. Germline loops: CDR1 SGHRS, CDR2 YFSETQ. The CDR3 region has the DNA TGCGCCAGCGAGACCGGGGGAGTAGGGAACACTGAAGCTTTCTTT. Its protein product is CASETGGVGNTEAFF.